This TCR beta chain was identified during a study of cytomegalovirus exposure and HLA in healthy donors. Whole-study results and caveats: The investigators catalogued 160 or so TCR beta chains as cytomegalovirus-associated.

60 Vbeta and 13 Jbeta primers were used in PCR. TCRdb keeps only in-frame clones here, not all; method: immunoSEQ multiplex PCR. There are 130,000 to 150,000 clones in the sample, with more than 0.8% held by the top ten. Details on this clone: What it binds is unknown.

Trimming cost V 7 bases and J 4 bases; bases outside gene matches: 6. The germline V gene encodes CDR1 ENHRY and CDR2 SYGVKD. This CDR3 has 14 residues. The source of this sequence is a male donor in good health and CMV-seronegative. Specimen: PBMCs. The chain has TRBV10-3 and TRBJ2-7; 11 bases map to TRBD1. CDR3 amino acids: CAITLGQGAYEQYF. DNA for the CDR3: TGTGCCATCACCCTAGGACAGGGGGCGTACGAGCAGTACTTC.